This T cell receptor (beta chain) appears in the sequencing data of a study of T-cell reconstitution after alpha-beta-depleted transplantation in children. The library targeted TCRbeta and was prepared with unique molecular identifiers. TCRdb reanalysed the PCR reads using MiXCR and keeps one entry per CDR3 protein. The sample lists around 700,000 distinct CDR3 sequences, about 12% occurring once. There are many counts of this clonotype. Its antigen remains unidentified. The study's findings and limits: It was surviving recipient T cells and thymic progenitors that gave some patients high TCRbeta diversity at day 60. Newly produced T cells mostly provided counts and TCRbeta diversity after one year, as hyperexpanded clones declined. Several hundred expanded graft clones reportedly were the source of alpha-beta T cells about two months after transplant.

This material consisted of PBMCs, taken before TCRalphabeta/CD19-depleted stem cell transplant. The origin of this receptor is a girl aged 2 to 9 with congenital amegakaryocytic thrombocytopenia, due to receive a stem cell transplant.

CDR3 residues: CASSRLAGGEFSPLHF. The CDR3 bases are TGTGCCAGCAGCCGACTCGCAGGGGGGGAGTTTTCACCCCTCCACTTT. The chain couples TRBV27 to TRBJ1-6; 7 nucleotides match TRBD1. With 6 bases clipped from V and 9 bases from J, the junction kept 14 bases outside the gene matches. The CDR3 loop spans 16 amino acids. Per the germline V gene, CDR1 is MNHEY and CDR2 is SMNVEV (reference sequence).